The rows below give T cell receptor beta chains drawn from one sample of a study of tumor-infiltrating lymphocytes in primary liver carcinoma. TCRdb ran MiXCR on the multiplex PCR reads and lists one entry per CDR3 protein. Here the sample spans 300,000 to 400,000 distinct CDR3 sequences, 50% to 70% being singletons. The source material was peripheral blood. These receptors originate from a man aged 40-49 years with primary liver carcinoma and hepatitis B virus infection. The CDR3 runs from the conserved cysteine through the conserved F or W. Each record gives: D gene, J gene, V gene, clone size, CDR3 protein, CDR3 DNA. A D gene is named only where the DNA matches it firmly. Size is stated for part of the rows, as once, few or many counts, or as a class when the clone is expanded.

NA | TRBJ2-3 | TRBV4-2 | many | CASSQEGNSRGADTQYF | TGTGCCAGCAGCCAAGAGGGTAACTCACGGGGCGCAGATACGCAGTATTTT
NA | TRBJ1-1 | TRBV14 | NA | CASSQELISEAFF | TGTGCCAGCAGCCAAGAGTTGATTAGTGAAGCTTTCTTT
NA | TRBJ1-2 | TRBV29-1 | NA | CSVAGLKDGYTF | TGCAGCGTTGCCGGGTTGAAGGATGGCTACACCTTC
TRBD1 | TRBJ2-2 | TRBV7-9 | NA | CASSTRDRITGELFF | TGTGCCAGCAGCACCCGGGACAGGATCACCGGAGAGCTGTTTTTT
TRBD1 | TRBJ1-2 | TRBV14 | NA | CASSQDVRGRIGGYTF | TGTGCCAGCAGCCAAGATGTCAGGGGGCGAATCGGTGGCTACACCTTC
TRBD2 | TRBJ2-1 | TRBV4-1 | NA | CASSPELAGAYNELFF | TGCGCCAGCAGCCCCGAACTAGCGGGGGCTTACAATGAGTTGTTCTTC
TRBD1 | TRBJ2-7 | TRBV12-3/TRBV12-4 | NA | CASSPWDSSYEQYF | TGTGCCAGCAGTCCTTGGGACAGTAGCTACGAGCAGTACTTC
NA | TRBJ2-1 | TRBV7-9 | few | CASSSPPRHMTDEQFF | TGTGCCAGCAGCTCTCCTCCGAGACACATGACGGATGAGCAGTTCTTC
NA | TRBJ2-1 | TRBV6-2/TRBV6-3 | many | CASIKGRGPWGKFF | TGTGCCAGCATAAAGGGGCGGGGCCCCTGGGGAAAGTTCTTC
NA | TRBJ2-7 | TRBV20-1 | NA | CSARDLGQRSYEQYF | TGCAGTGCTAGAGATCTCGGGCAGAGGTCCTACGAGCAGTACTTC
NA | TRBJ2-2 | TRBV29-1 | many | CSASQGDGELFF | TGCAGCGCATCACAGGGTGACGGGGAGCTGTTTTTT
TRBD1 | TRBJ1-2 | TRBV7-9 | NA | CANSQTGTEANYDYTF | TGTGCCAACAGCCAGACCGGGACAGAAGCTAACTATGACTACACCTTC
NA | TRBJ2-1 | TRBV6-5 | many | CASSRPDPLDNEQFF | TGTGCCAGCAGTCGACCCGATCCCTTAGACAATGAGCAGTTCTTC
NA | TRBJ2-7 | TRBV6-1 | many | CASSGQGGTRVYEQYF | TGTGCCAGCAGTGGACAGGGTGGGACTAGAGTCTACGAGCAGTACTTC
NA | TRBJ2-1 | TRBV29-1 | NA | CSVDAGFTVYNEQFF | TGCAGCGTTGACGCGGGTTTCACGGTCTACAATGAGCAGTTCTTC
NA | TRBJ1-5 | TRBV6-5 | NA | CASSFRQGTNQSQHF | TGTGCCAGCAGCTTCCGTCAGGGTACCAATCAGTCCCAGCATTTT
NA | TRBJ2-7 | TRBV11-2 | NA | CASSLVIGATYEHYF | TGCGCCAGCAGCTTAGTTATAGGGGCTACCTACGAGCATTACTTC